Listed here are 16 T cell receptor beta chains from one sample, sequenced in a study of technical replicates of blood from a few donors. The protocol was immunoSEQ multiplex PCR, while the TCRdb copy is restricted to in-frame clones and leaves out a portion. The sample records tens of thousands of clones, 95% to 97% being singletons. Material for sequencing was T cells isolated from PBMCs. These receptors were collected from a human donor in good health.

The chain is built from TRBV6-1 and TRBJ2-7; tentatively, D is TRBD1 (5 bases). V was pared by 2 bases and J by 0 bases, with 14 bases between. The CDR3 consists of 16 residues. CDR1 MNHNS and CDR2 SASEGT come from the germline V gene. This CDR3 reads CASSERRGANSYEQYF. For the CDR3, the DNA is TGTGCCAGCAGTGAAAGAAGGGGCGCTAACTCCTACGAGCAGTACTTC.

The chain carries TRBV7-2 and TRBJ1-5; 10 positions agree with TRBD1. Germline CDR1 SGHTA, CDR2 FQGNSA. The CDR3 length is 14 residues. J lost 2 bases, V lost 6 bases, and 1 base had no gene match. The CDR3 loop is CASRGTGGNQPQHF. CDR3 sequence (DNA): TGTGCCAGCAGAGGGACAGGGGGCAATCAGCCCCAGCATTTT.

The V and J genes are TRBV27 and TRBJ2-1; D may be TRBD2 (5 bases). The V gene's germline CDR1 is MNHEY and CDR2 SMNVEV (reference sequence). The CDR3 runs to 15 residues. Trimming stripped 6 bases from V and 0 bases from J, with 12 bases between. The CDR3 reads CASSPAVSSYNEQFF. CDR3 bases: TGTGCCAGCAGCCCAGCGGTTAGCTCCTACAATGAGCAGTTCTTC.

This chain connects TRBV11-3 to TRBJ1-2; D gene ambiguous. Germline CDR1 reads SGHNT; CDR2 reads YENEEA. The length of the CDR3 is 18 residues. V gave up 0 bases and J gave up 4 bases, with 21 bases separating them. The CDR3 here is CASSLDLSDLVGSYGYTF. The DNA of the CDR3 is TGTGCCAGCAGCTTAGATCTAAGTGATTTGGTCGGGTCCTATGGCTACACCTTC.

The chain has TRBV10-3 and TRBJ2-2; 12 bases line up with TRBD2. The CDR3 loop spans 17 amino acids. Germline CDR1 and CDR2: ENHRY and SYGVKD. Unmatched junction bases numbered 4, after V lost 2 bases and J lost 3 bases. As DNA, the CDR3 is TGTGCCATCAGTGAGGGACTAGCGGGACCGGACACCGGGGAGCTGTTTTTT. As protein: CAISEGLAGPDTGELFF.

The rearrangement uses TRBV27 and TRBJ1-5; TRBD1 aligns across 7 bases. J gave up 2 bases and V 5 bases, and 3 bases lay outside the gene matches. The CDR3 is made up of 14 amino acids. Germline-derived CDR1 and CDR2 are MNHEY and SMNVEV (reference sequence). The chain's CDR3 is CASSTGVRNQPQHF. As DNA, the CDR3 is TGTGCCAGCAGTACAGGGGTGCGCAATCAGCCCCAGCATTTT.

The chain links TRBV18 to TRBJ2-7; unclear D gene. CDR3 size: 15 residues. The germline V gene has CDR1 KGHSH and CDR2 LQKENI. V lost 6 bases and J lost 3, with 18 bases in between. The CDR3 DNA reads as TGTGCCAGCTCCCCGGTGGGTCGGAGCCTCTACGAGCAGTACTTC. Translating gives CASSPVGRSLYEQYF.

The rearrangement links TRBV7-8 to TRBJ2-7; 7 nucleotides line up with TRBD2. After removal of 0 bases from V and 5 bases from J, the junction contained 4 bases not matched to a gene. The CDR3 runs to 14 residues. Germline V gene data show CDR1 as SGHVS and CDR2 as FQNEAQ. The CDR3 DNA reads TGTGCCAGCAGCTTAGCCCGGGGAGGGAACGAGCAGTACTTC. It yields the protein CASSLARGGNEQYF.

This chain joins TRBV25-1 and TRBJ1-3; no clear D gene. Germline V lookup: CDR1 MGHDK, CDR2 SYGVNS. CDR3 length equals 16 residues. Between the trimmed V and J ends, which lost 0 bases and 4 bases, there was a span of 13 bases. Written as DNA, the CDR3 is TGTGCCAGCAGTGAATATCGGAGGATAGGAGGAAACACCATATATTTT. Its protein product is CASSEYRRIGGNTIYF. The complete variable domain, with remaining parts taken from reference TRBV25-1 and TRBJ1-3, reads EADIYQTPRYLVIGTGKKITLECSQTMGHDKMYWYQQDPGMELHLIHYSYGVNSTEKGDLSSESTVSRIRTEHFPLTLESARPSHTSQYLCASSEYRRIGGNTIYFGEGSWLTVV.

The genes are TRBV19 and TRBJ1-5; 8 bases match TRBD1. The J segment lost 4 bases and the V segment lost 4 bases, leaving 9 bases of the junction unmatched. The germline gives CDR1 LNHDA, CDR2 SQIVND (reference sequence). The CDR3 length is 16 residues. The DNA of the CDR3 is TGTGCCAGTAGTAGGGTCGGGGACAGGTCTAATCAGCCCCAGCATTTT. This encodes CASSRVGDRSNQPQHF.

This clone was counted a few times. This rearrangement joins TRBV11-2 to TRBJ2-1; 9 bases agree with TRBD2. The germline CDR1 and CDR2 sequences are SGHAT and FQNNGV. The V segment lost 5 bases and the J segment 5 bases; nucleotides outside the gene matches: 7. The CDR3 length is 15 residues. The CDR3 reads CASSLSGRMNNEQFF. CDR3 nucleotide sequence: TGTGCCAGCAGCCTGAGCGGGAGGATGAACAATGAGCAGTTCTTC.

This chain connects TRBV5-1 to TRBJ2-7, with 9 bases lining up with TRBD2. The CDR3 sequence is 16 residues long. Per germline, CDR1 SGHRS and CDR2 YFSETQ. Trimming cost V 2 bases and J 3 bases; bases outside gene matches: 9. This CDR3 reads CASSLLAGSKNYEQYF. The CDR3 nucleotides are TGCGCCAGCAGCTTACTAGCGGGTAGTAAAAACTACGAGCAGTACTTC.

This chain links TRBV15 with TRBJ1-5, with D unresolved. Trimming took 6 bases from V and 1 from J, leaving 7 bases between them. This CDR3 is 13 amino acids long. Germline CDR1 LNHNV, CDR2 YYDKDF (reference sequence). CDR3 DNA sequence: TGTGCCACCAGGGGCTTAAGCAATCAGCCCCAGCATTTT. Residues: CATRGLSNQPQHF.

The V gene is TRBV5-1, the J gene TRBJ1-1; 7 positions match TRBD1. V lost 2 bases and J lost 5; bases outside the gene matches: 9. The CDR3 length is 15 residues. Germline V CDR1 and CDR2: SGHRS, YFSETQ. For the CDR3, the DNA is TGCGCCAGCAGCTTCGAGACAGGGTCGGGTACTGAAGCTTTCTTT. Its protein is CASSFETGSGTEAFF. Based on the CDR3 plus reference TRBV5-1 and TRBJ1-1, the full variable domain is KAGVTQTPRYLIKTRGQQVTLSCSPISGHRSVSWYQQTPGQGLQFLFEYFSETQRNKGNFPGRFSGRQFSNSRSEMNVSTLELGDSALYLCASSFETGSGTEAFFGQGTRLTVV.

J is TRBJ2-5 and V is TRBV27, with 9 bases identical to TRBD1. Looked up from germline, CDR1 is MNHEY and CDR2 is SMNVEV (reference sequence). The CDR3 is made up of 13 amino acids. The V segment lost 2 bases and the J segment 5 bases; nucleotides outside the gene matches: 0. The CDR3 DNA reads as TGTGCCAGCAGTTTAGGACAGGGGGAGACCCAGTACTTC. Protein: CASSLGQGETQYF.

The chain uses TRBV7-9 and TRBJ2-7; possibly TRBD2 for D (7 bases). Germline V lookup: CDR1 SEHNR, CDR2 FQNEAQ (reference sequence). CDR3 size: 15 residues. Trimming left V 5 bases short and J 2 bases short, with 16 bases between. CDR3 protein: CASSQGRVPAYEQYF. The CDR3 bases are TGTGCCAGCAGCCAGGGGAGGGTTCCCGCCTACGAGCAGTACTTC.